This is a list of T cell receptor beta chains from one sample in a study of identifying expanded T cells in peripheral blood. The assay was immunoSEQ multiplex PCR, and TCRdb's table has in-frame clones only and misses some. The sample holds 110,000 or so clones, about 87% seen once. The sequencing sample was made of blood. The receptors come from a person aged 18 to 75 in good health. Both conserved end residues are part of each CDR3. D genes are given only for firm matches. Clone sizes are given selectively: once, few, many, or a class where the clone is expanded.

CASSLRREGLTGELFF	TGTGCCAGCAGCTTACGGCGGGAGGGCCTAACCGGGGAGCTGTTTTTT	TRBV7-9	TRBJ2-2	.	TRBD2
CASSLAEGQEQYF	TGTGCCAGCAGCTTGGCCGAGGGACAGGAGCAGTACTTC	TRBV5-5	TRBJ2-7	few	TRBD1
CASSGEAGEIDEQFF	TGTGCCAGCAGTGGAGAGGCGGGAGAAATTGATGAGCAGTTCTTC	TRBV6-4	TRBJ2-1	.	TRBD2
CASSQVLPRTTGELFF	TGCGCCAGCAGCCAAGTTCTCCCACGAACCACCGGGGAGCTGTTTTTT	TRBV4-1	TRBJ2-2	.	.
CAQQVEGGGVYTF	TGTGCCCAGCAAGTTGAGGGGGGAGGTGTCTACACCTTC	TRBV6-1	TRBJ1-2	.	.
CASGTVTFRGAFF	TGTGCCAGCGGGACGGTTACCTTTAGGGGAGCTTTCTTT	TRBV2	TRBJ1-1	.	.
CASSPIAGPLAEQFF	TGTGCCAGCAGCCCTATAGCGGGGCCATTAGCTGAGCAGTTCTTC	TRBV7-3	TRBJ2-1	.	TRBD2
CASRWGLPGTEAFF	TGTGCCAGCAGATGGGGACTCCCGGGGACTGAAGCTTTCTTT	TRBV27	TRBJ1-1	.	.
CASSYTSGGKLFF	TGTGCCAGCAGTTACACATCAGGGGGGAAACTGTTTTTT	TRBV6-5	TRBJ1-4	.	TRBD1
CASSYLDRHEQYF	TGTGCCAGCAGTTACTTGGACAGGCACGAGCAGTACTTC	TRBV6-5	TRBJ2-7	.	TRBD1
CASGPDRGTEAFF	TGTGCTAGTGGTCCCGACAGGGGAACTGAAGCTTTCTTT	TRBV12-5	TRBJ1-1	.	TRBD1
CASSQGSGITDTQYF	TGTGCCAGCAGCCAAGGATCCGGGATCACAGATACGCAGTATTTT	TRBV14	TRBJ2-3	.	.
CASSLAGGANVLTF	TGTGCCAGCAGCCTAGCGGGTGGGGCCAACGTCCTGACTTTC	TRBV6-5	TRBJ2-6	.	TRBD2
CASRIRGQGNANTEAFF	TGCGCCAGCAGAATTAGGGGACAGGGTAACGCGAACACTGAAGCTTTCTTT	TRBV4-1	TRBJ1-1	few	TRBD1
CASSDMGAVTEAFF	TGTGCCAGCAGTGATATGGGGGCCGTCACTGAAGCTTTCTTT	TRBV25-1	TRBJ1-1	.	.
CASSLVGTGELFF	TGTGCCAGCAGCTTGGTTGGCACCGGGGAGCTGTTTTTT	TRBV5-6	TRBJ2-2	.	.
CASRWPGSYEQYF	TGTGCCAGCCGTTGGCCGGGCTCCTACGAGCAGTACTTC	TRBV11-1	TRBJ2-7	.	.
CASTPVMRGTGEVPLHF	TGTGCCAGTACCCCCGTTATGAGGGGGACAGGGGAGGTCCCCCTCCACTTT	TRBV19	TRBJ1-6	.	TRBD1
CASSYLPGEEDGYTF	TGTGCCAGCAGTTACCTCCCAGGGGAAGAGGATGGCTACACCTTC	TRBV6-6	TRBJ1-2	.	.
CSVEGGLGVNNEQFF	TGCAGCGTTGAGGGAGGTCTGGGCGTCAACAATGAGCAGTTCTTC	TRBV29-1	TRBJ2-1	.	.